These T cell receptor beta chains were read from a single sample in a study of T cells in Graves' hyperthyroidism and ophthalmopathy. TCRdb itself ran the multiplex PCR reads through MiXCR, one entry per CDR3 protein. The repertoire holds a few hundred thousand distinct CDR3 sequences, with 22% as singletons. The sample comprised blood. Receptors originate from a man aged 25 to 45 with Graves' ophthalmopathy. Each CDR3 is given with its conserved first and last residue. Each record gives: clone size, V gene, J gene, D gene, CDR3 DNA, CDR3 protein. The D gene is left open where the match is weak. Part of the rows lack a size; the others show once, few, many or a class for expanded clones.

>-|TRBV20-1|TRBJ2-1|TRBD2
TGCAGTGCGGATTACACACTAGCGGGAAGAGTGGGTGAGCAGTTCTTC
CSADYTLAGRVGEQFF
>few|TRBV29-1|TRBJ2-6|-
TGCAGCGTTGGGTTCGGGAACTCTGGGGCCAACGTCCTGACTTTC
CSVGFGNSGANVLTF
>many|TRBV2|TRBJ2-7|-
TGTGCCAGCAGCCGGGACCTCACGAGCGAGCAGTACTTC
CASSRDLTSEQYF
>few|TRBV27|TRBJ2-1|-
TGTGCCAGCAGTTTAGGCTCCCCTTACAATGAGCAGTTCTTC
CASSLGSPYNEQFF
>many|TRBV30|TRBJ1-4|TRBD1
TGTGCCTGGAGTGCCCCACAGGGGGGAGGTGAAAAACTGTTTTTT
CAWSAPQGGGEKLFF
>few|TRBV24-1|TRBJ2-3|-
TGTGCCACCAGTGAGACCAGGGGCGAGGCGCAGTATTTT
CATSETRGEAQYF
>many|TRBV28|TRBJ2-7|-
TGTGCCAGCAGTTTACCAGGCCTCAAGACCTACGAGCAGTACTTC
CASSLPGLKTYEQYF
>-|TRBV12-5|TRBJ1-1|TRBD1
TGTGCTAGTGGACAAGACAGGGGGGGGACTGAAGCTTTCTTT
CASGQDRGGTEAFF
>-|TRBV6-5|TRBJ2-2|-
TGTGCCAGCAGTTACTCGAGTATCAGAGACACCGGGGAGCTGTTTTTT
CASSYSSIRDTGELFF
>few|TRBV5-6|TRBJ1-5|-
TGTGCCAGCAGCACCAATAATCAGCCCCAGCATTTT
CASSTNNQPQHF
>many|TRBV11-2|TRBJ2-5|-
TGTGCCAGCAGCTTTGGTCGGACATCTCAAGAGACCCAGTACTTC
CASSFGRTSQETQYF
>-|TRBV29-1|TRBJ1-3|-
TGTAGCGTTGCGACTGGAAACACCATATATTTT
CSVATGNTIYF
>-|TRBV28|TRBJ2-1|TRBD2
TGTGCCAGCACCCGAGGGACTAGCGGGAAGTACAATGAGCAGTTCTTC
CASTRGTSGKYNEQFF
>few|TRBV12-3/TRBV12-4|TRBJ1-2|TRBD1
TGTGCCAGCAGTACCTCGACCCGGGACAGGGGGGGGTTGTACACCTTC
CASSTSTRDRGGLYTF
>-|TRBV28|TRBJ1-3|-
TGTGCCAGCCAGTGGGGCAGTCACTCTGGAAACACCATATATTTT
CASQWGSHSGNTIYF
>once|TRBV14|TRBJ2-5|-
TGTGTCAGCAGCCCCGGCACAGAGACCCAGTACTTC
CVSSPGTETQYF
>many|TRBV30|TRBJ2-3|-
TGTGCCTGGCTTGACAAAGACGGGACGCAGTATTTT
CAWLDKDGTQYF
>-|TRBV20-1|TRBJ1-4|-
TGCAGTGCTAGAGACAGGGCCGAAAATGAAAAACTGTTTTTT
CSARDRAENEKLFF
>-|TRBV11-3|TRBJ1-1|TRBD1
TGTGCCATCCAGGGGGGGGACACTGAAGCTTTCTTT
CAIQGGDTEAFF
>many|TRBV28|TRBJ1-1|-
TGTGCCAGCAGTCCCAGCACTGAAGCTTTCTTT
CASSPSTEAFF
>-|TRBV30|TRBJ1-5|-
TGTGCCTGGAGTCGCGGGGAATATAGCAATCAGCCCCAGCATTTT
CAWSRGEYSNQPQHF
>-|TRBV28|TRBJ1-5|TRBD1
TGTGCCAGCACCCCGAAACAGGGGTATCAGCCCCAGCATTTT
CASTPKQGYQPQHF
>few|TRBV5-1|TRBJ2-1|TRBD2
TGCGCCAGCAGCTTCAGACTAGCGGGACCCTATGAGCAGTTCTTC
CASSFRLAGPYEQFF
>few|TRBV2|TRBJ1-2|-
TGTGCCAGCCTGATTTCGGTTACGTTTGGGGTCGGCTATGGCTACACCTTC
CASLISVTFGVGYGYTF
>-|TRBV3-1|TRBJ1-3|-
TGTGCCAGCAGGGATGACAGTTCTGGAAACACCATATATTTT
CASRDDSSGNTIYF
>few|TRBV6-1|TRBJ2-1|-
TGTGCCAGCAGTGCCAGTAGGTATGAGCAGTTCTTC
CASSASRYEQFF
>few|TRBV6-1|TRBJ1-4|TRBD1
TGTGCCAGCAGTGAAGCGGGGACAGGGAGTCAAAAACTGTTTTTT
CASSEAGTGSQKLFF
>-|TRBV27|TRBJ1-5|TRBD1
TGTGCCAGCAGACCGACAGGGGGCTACAATCAGCCCCAGCATTTT
CASRPTGGYNQPQHF
>few|TRBV6-2/TRBV6-3|TRBJ2-6|TRBD1
TGTGCCAGCAGGGGACAGGGCCTCTCTGGGGCCAACGTCCTGACTTTC
CASRGQGLSGANVLTF
>-|TRBV7-2|TRBJ1-4|-
TGTGCCAGCAGCTTAAGATTCAGCGGGTCGGCTAATGAAAAACTGTTTTTT
CASSLRFSGSANEKLFF
>-|TRBV30|TRBJ1-3|-
TGTGCCTGGGCCCGTCGCACCATATATTTT
CAWARRTIYF
>many|TRBV27|TRBJ2-2|TRBD1
TGTGCCAGCAGTTTGGAGGGGACAGGGAACACCGGGGAGCTGTTTTTT
CASSLEGTGNTGELFF
>many|TRBV2|TRBJ2-1|TRBD2
TGTGCCAGCAGTGAGTATTTAGCGGGGTACAATGAGCAGTTCTTC
CASSEYLAGYNEQFF
>once|TRBV6-6|TRBJ1-5|TRBD1
TGTGCCAGCAGTTACTCCCGGGACAGGGTAGGCAATCAGCCCCAGCATTTT
CASSYSRDRVGNQPQHF
>many|TRBV30|TRBJ2-2|-
TGTGCCGTCCGACTCCTGAACACCGGGGAGCTGTTTTTT
CAVRLLNTGELFF
>few|TRBV15|TRBJ2-1|-
TGTGCCACCAGCAGAGCAGGCGGCTCCTACAATGAGCAGTTCTTC
CATSRAGGSYNEQFF
>few|TRBV20-1|TRBJ2-5|TRBD2
TGCAGCGGCAACGGGGGACTAGCGGGAGTGGAGACCCAGTACTTC
CSGNGGLAGVETQYF
>few|TRBV12-3/TRBV12-4|TRBJ2-3|-
TGTGCCAGCAGTCCTAATGGGGGAGGCGCAGATACGCAGTATTTT
CASSPNGGGADTQYF
>few|TRBV29-1|TRBJ2-1|TRBD2
TGCAGCGTACGAGCTAGTCCCGCCCCAACTAGCGGGAGTGTGCTGGGTTGCGGCAATGAGCAGTTCTTC
CSVRASPAPTSGSVLGCGNEQFF